The clone carrying this TCR beta chain came up a few times. Antigen specificity is unknown. The data originate from a study of T cell responses to AZD1222 COVID-19 vaccine. Sequencing was performed with immunoSEQ multiplex PCR; in TCRdb, only in-frame clones are kept and a portion is missing. The data hold fewer than 200,000 clones, with 88% observed a single time. Study-wide results and caveats: Only a handful of AZD1222 recipients, several in all, had baseline seropositivity. Repertoire sampling happened only post peak T cell response. Spike as a whole was targeted by vaccine-associated CD4 TCRs, dominant at 160-218 and 743-854. In a largely white British group with more females than males, clonal diversity was possibly underestimated.

V was shortened by 8 bases and J by 2 bases, with 8 bases between the two germline ends. The CDR3 loop spans 12 amino acids. The germline V gene encodes CDR1 KGHDR and CDR2 SFDVKD. The V and J genes are TRBV24-1 and TRBJ1-1; D is unresolved. This TCR came from an adult in good health. The source material was peripheral blood, sampled on day 0 of AZD1222 vaccination. CDR3 nucleotide sequence: TGTGCCACCATGGACCGAAACACTGAAGCTTTCTTT. Amino acids: CATMDRNTEAFF.